Included here is one TCR beta chain sequence, with context. The antigen this receptor binds is unknown. Per-base quality was not reported, and no clone a single base away is much larger than it. This sample is drawn from a study of vaccination effects on CD4 cells after COVID-19 (dated by TCRdb to the early 2020s). Background on the whole study: Post-vaccine samples across the study were collected a median of 72 days after the second dose, with a range of 14 to 241. SARS-CoV-2 spike-specific CD4+ TCR repertoires from before and after mRNA vaccination were compared in COVID-19 convalescent patients and in infection-naive vaccine recipients. The full study included approximately nine COVID-19 convalescent patients and a few SARS-CoV-2-naive healthy vaccine recipients. Cultures from other donors in the study were sequenced using the Oncomine TCR Beta short-read assay on an Illumina iSeq 100. Broader findings and caveats from the paper: Both infection-induced and vaccine-induced clones contracted markedly at late post-vaccination timepoints, which is consistent with waning T cell responses. Among healthy vaccine recipients, nearly all vaccine-induced clones were SARS-CoV-2 mono-reactive, and just 1 of 255 was cross-reactive with common cold coronaviruses. Limitations of the study were the small number of convalescent patients and the absence of early post-infection timepoints.

Receptor libraries were prepared by the immunoSEQ multiplex PCR assay. DNA from the cultured and isolated CD4+ T cells underwent TCR beta CDR3 sequencing. In the authors' own workflow: The analysis removed non-productive TCR sequences, trimmed reads to the CDR3 region, and retained only CDR3s that were 7 or more amino acids long. The MANAFEST web app was used to identify antigen-specific clonotypes by comparing expansion in peptide wells with expansion in reference cultures. For clones to be considered positive, expansion at FDR<0.05 versus reference and all other wells, an odds ratio above 5, and a frequency above 0.1% in two replicate wells were required. Cross-reactive clonotypes were defined as significantly expanded in SARS-CoV-2 spike wells and in at least one common cold coronavirus spike condition. CDR3 similarity was assessed by Levenshtein distance using the stringdist R package, and unrooted trees were constructed with ape in R 3.6.1. The clones in this table, taken by TCRdb from immuneACCESS, are in-frame only. Not every clone is retained; where verified, under half of the shortfall comes from an unresolved V gene, and the cause of the rest is unknown. V and J calls plus clone size are reproduced from that table; the DNA served to infer D and trimming. This sample comprises nearly 30,000 clones, roughly four fifths of them detected only once. The biggest ten clones account for roughly 15% of the sample.

The CDR3 covers 15 residues, taking in both the cysteine and the phenylalanine. The CDR3 DNA has 45 bases and is translated from base 1. V loses 5 bases, J loses 1 base, and the germline ends lie 12 bases apart. According to the germline V gene, CDR1 reads MNHEY and CDR2 reads SVGAGI. The ViraFEST assay stimulated PBMC with viral peptide pools and then used TCR sequencing to identify antigen-specific CD4+ T cell clonotypes by expansion. After about 10 days of culture, CD4+ T cells were isolated with the EasySep CD4+ T cell isolation kit. Participants received two doses of either the BNT162b2 or the mRNA-1273 mRNA SARS-CoV-2 vaccine. Healthy vaccine recipients had no prior SARS-CoV-2 infection, confirmed by negative nucleocapsid antibodies before and after vaccination. Each well held roughly 2 million PBMC cultured in IMDM containing roughly 5% human AB serum, 8.5 to 10 IU/ml IL-2 and gentamicin, along with around 11 ug/ml peptides. Half of the culture medium was replaced with fresh IL-2-containing medium on days 3 and 7. Unless otherwise noted, each peptide stimulation condition was cultured in triplicate wells. PBMC were separated from whole blood using Ficoll-Paque Plus gradient centrifugation and were then either cryopreserved at -140C or used fresh. Overlapping peptide pools spanned the spike proteins of SARS-CoV-2 and the common cold coronaviruses HCoV-NL63, HCoV-OC43 and HCoV-229E. Genomic DNA was extracted from cultured CD4+ T cells with the QIAamp micro DNA kit.

The sequences come from CD4+ T cells from PBMCs cultured with HCoV-229E spike peptides, collected after COVID-19 vaccination. Explained via the paper, the cell subset or site label denotes: HCoV-229E spike overlapping peptide pool stimulation. The rearranged chain carries TRBV6-5 and TRBJ1-5; a tentative D call is TRBD1 (6 bases match). The receptor's source is a human donor who received a COVID-19 vaccine. The nucleotide sequence is TGTGCCAGCAGTCACGAGGGGGTAAGCAATCAGCCCCAGCATTTT. The resulting protein is CASSHEGVSNQPQHF.